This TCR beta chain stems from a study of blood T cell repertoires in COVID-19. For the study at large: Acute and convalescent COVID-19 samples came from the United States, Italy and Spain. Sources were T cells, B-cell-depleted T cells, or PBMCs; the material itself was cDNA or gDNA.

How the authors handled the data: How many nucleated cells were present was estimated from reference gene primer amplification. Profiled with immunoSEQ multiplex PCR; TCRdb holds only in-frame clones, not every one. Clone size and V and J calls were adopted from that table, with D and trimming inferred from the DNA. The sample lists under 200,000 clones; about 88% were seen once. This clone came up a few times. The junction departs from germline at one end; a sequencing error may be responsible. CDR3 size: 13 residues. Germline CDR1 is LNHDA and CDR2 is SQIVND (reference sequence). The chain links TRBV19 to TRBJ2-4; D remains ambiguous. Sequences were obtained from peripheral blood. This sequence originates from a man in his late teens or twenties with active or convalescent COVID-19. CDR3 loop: CASSIGGKYIQYF. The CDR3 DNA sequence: TGTGCCAGTAGTATCGGCGGCAAATACATTCAGTACTTC.